This is a list of T cell receptor beta chains from one sample in a study of T cell responses to AZD1222 COVID-19 vaccine. Repertoires were generated with immunoSEQ multiplex PCR, while TCRdb's copy carries only in-frame clones and drops some. The data show approximately 150,000 clones, around 93% seen once. This material consisted of peripheral blood, taken on day 0 of AZD1222 vaccination. These receptors were taken from an adult in good health. CDR3s include the opening cysteine and the closing phenylalanine or tryptophan. D genes are given only for firm matches. Clone size is shown for a subset of rows, as once, few, many or a class of expanded clone.

abundance,v_gene,len,d_gene,j_gene,CDR3nt,CDR3aa
-,TRBV5-4,17,TRBD1,TRBJ2-3,TGTGCCAGCAGAACCGGGACAGGGGGCCCTGGCACAGATACGCAGTATTTT,CASRTGTGGPGTDTQYF
-,TRBV28,15,TRBD1,TRBJ1-2,TGTGCCAGCAGTTCCGGGGGACAGCTTAACTATGGCTACACCTTC,CASSSGGQLNYGYTF
-,TRBV7-2,13,-,TRBJ1-1,TGTGCCAGCAGCTTTTTCCGAAACACTGAAGCTTTCTTT,CASSFFRNTEAFF
-,TRBV18,13,-,TRBJ1-1,TGTGCCAGCTCAGATATTTCTCGGACTGAAGCTTTCTTT,CASSDISRTEAFF
-,TRBV20-1,15,TRBD1,TRBJ1-5,TGCAGTGCTAGTCCCCGGGACAGTGGCAATCAGCCCCAGCATTTT,CSASPRDSGNQPQHF
-,TRBV6-5,13,-,TRBJ1-1,TGTGCCAGCAGCCTACAGGGGAACACTGAAGCTTTCTTT,CASSLQGNTEAFF
-,TRBV9,15,-,TRBJ2-2,TGTGCCAGCAGCCCCCAGGCCCGACGTCCCGGGGAGCTGTTTTTT,CASSPQARRPGELFF
-,TRBV10-3,15,-,TRBJ1-2,TGTGCCATCAGTGAGGAAATCGGGGAGGCACGCGGCTACACCTTC,CAISEEIGEARGYTF
-,TRBV6-5,15,TRBD1,TRBJ1-2,TGTGCCAGCAGTTACTCAAGGACAGGACCAGAGGGCTACACCTTC,CASSYSRTGPEGYTF
-,TRBV21-1,14,-,TRBJ1-2,TGTGCCAGCAGCAACAGAAAACCTAACTATGGCTACACCTTC,CASSNRKPNYGYTF
-,TRBV3-1/TRBV3-2,18,TRBD1,TRBJ2-7,TGTGCCAGCAGCCAAGCCGGGACAGGTAAGCGTAAGACCTACGAGCAGTACTTC,CASSQAGTGKRKTYEQYF
once,TRBV6-5,14,-,TRBJ2-5,TGTGCCAGCAGTTATCAGGCAGGGATGAAGACCCAGTACTTC,CASSYQAGMKTQYF
once,TRBV6-2/TRBV6-3,12,-,TRBJ1-2,TGTGCCAGCAGTTCCCTGGCGGATGGCTACACCTTC,CASSSLADGYTF
-,TRBV6-1,16,-,TRBJ1-6,TGTGCCAGCAGTGAAGCGGGGGGGGCTAGGCATTCACCCCTCCACTTT,CASSEAGGARHSPLHF
many,TRBV6-5,14,TRBD1,TRBJ1-2,TGTGCCTACTGGGACAGGGTCGTTTCCTATGGCTACACCTTC,CAYWDRVVSYGYTF
-,TRBV18,13,TRBD1,TRBJ1-1,TGTGCCAGCTCGGGGACAGCCTACACTGAAGCTTTCTTT,CASSGTAYTEAFF
-,TRBV29-1,12,-,TRBJ2-5,TGCAGCGTTCAGGTTTTCCAAGAGACCCAGTACTTC,CSVQVFQETQYF
-,TRBV20-1,14,TRBD2,TRBJ2-7,TGCAGTGCTAGTAGGACTAGAAAGGGGCTCGAGCAGTACTTC,CSASRTRKGLEQYF
-,TRBV5-1,15,-,TRBJ1-1,TGCGCCAGCAGCCCGGTTGGGTCTATTAACACTGAAGCTTTCTTT,CASSPVGSINTEAFF
-,TRBV27,15,TRBD2,TRBJ2-5,TGTGCCAGCAGTTCCGGCGGGGGGCCTCAAGAGACCCAGTACTTC,CASSSGGGPQETQYF
-,TRBV30,15,TRBD1,TRBJ2-7,TGTGCCTGGAGTGTGGGACAGGGGGTGTCCTACGAGCAGTACTTC,CAWSVGQGVSYEQYF
-,TRBV4-2,15,TRBD2,TRBJ2-1,TGTGCCAGCAGCCAAGATCCAGCGGGAGGCAATGAGCAGTTCTTC,CASSQDPAGGNEQFF
-,TRBV2,12,TRBD1,TRBJ1-1,TGTGCCAGCAACCCTGACAGGGGGACGGCTTTCTTT,CASNPDRGTAFF
-,TRBV9,13,-,TRBJ1-4,TGTGCCAGCAGCGTTTCAGGGAATGAAAAACTGTTTTTT,CASSVSGNEKLFF
-,TRBV5-4,14,-,TRBJ1-3,TGTGCCAGCAGGTCCGACAGCTCTGGAAACACCATATATTTT,CASRSDSSGNTIYF
-,TRBV7-9,13,-,TRBJ1-1,TGTGCCAGCAGCTTAGTTATGAACACTGAAGCTTTCTTT,CASSLVMNTEAFF
-,TRBV4-1,14,-,TRBJ2-5,TGCGCCAGCAGCCCCGGAGCGGGCGTAGAGACCCAGTACTTC,CASSPGAGVETQYF
-,TRBV27,18,-,TRBJ2-1,TGTGCCAGCAGTTTATGGTCAGGGATGGCGTACTCCTACAATGAGCAGTTCTTC,CASSLWSGMAYSYNEQFF
-,TRBV6-5,13,-,TRBJ1-5,TGTGCCAGCAGTTACGAGACAGGCAGGCCCCAGCATTTT,CASSYETGRPQHF
-,TRBV27,14,-,TRBJ1-1,TGTGCCAGCAGCGTTGGGGCAATGAACACTGAAGCTTTCTTT,CASSVGAMNTEAFF
-,TRBV5-6,12,-,TRBJ1-3,TGTGCCAGCAGCCGGAGCGGAAACACCATATATTTT,CASSRSGNTIYF
-,TRBV7-9,15,-,TRBJ2-5,TGTGCCAGCAGCTATCTACTAGGGGCCCAAGAGACCCAGTACTTC,CASSYLLGAQETQYF
-,TRBV2,13,-,TRBJ1-6,TGTGCCACCATGACAGGTTATAATTCACCCCTCCACTTT,CATMTGYNSPLHF
-,TRBV3-1/TRBV3-2,14,TRBD2,TRBJ2-7,TGTGCCAGCAGCCAAGGCTCTAGCGGGGGCGAGCAGTACTTC,CASSQGSSGGEQYF
-,TRBV7-9,13,-,TRBJ1-3,TGTGCCAGCAGCTTCTACAGTGGAAACACCATATATTTT,CASSFYSGNTIYF
-,TRBV30,11,-,TRBJ2-3,TGTGCCCAAGCCGGGTCGGATACGCAGTATTTT,CAQAGSDTQYF
-,TRBV11-3,19,TRBD2,TRBJ2-3,TGTGCCAGCAGCCCTAACAGGGTAGGGACTAGCGGGAGAGCAGATACGCAGTATTTT,CASSPNRVGTSGRADTQYF
-,TRBV6-5,13,TRBD2,TRBJ2-7,TGTGCCAGCAGACCTTCTGGGAGGGGCGAGCAGTACTTC,CASRPSGRGEQYF
-,TRBV5-6,15,-,TRBJ1-1,TGTGCCAGCAGCTGGGGGTTCGGAGTTGACACTGAAGCTTTCTTT,CASSWGFGVDTEAFF
-,TRBV11-3,17,-,TRBJ2-5,TGTGCCAGCAGCTTATTAAGTTTCAGGGCCTCACAAGAGACCCAGTACTTC,CASSLLSFRASQETQYF
-,TRBV4-1,17,-,TRBJ2-2,TGCGCCAGCAGCCTCGGCGGGGGCAGGGGGCGCACCGGGGAGCTGTTTTTT,CASSLGGGRGRTGELFF
-,TRBV7-6,17,-,TRBJ2-1,TGTGCCAGCAGCTTAGCGCCAAAGGGGCCATACTACAATGAGCAGTTCTTC,CASSLAPKGPYYNEQFF
-,TRBV6-5,12,-,TRBJ1-2,TGTGCCAGCAGCCCCCACCAGGATTACTACACCTTC,CASSPHQDYYTF
-,TRBV18,18,TRBD1,TRBJ1-1,TGTGCCAGCTCACCCTCGTACACAGGGGAGGTCATGAACACTGAAGCTTTCTTT,CASSPSYTGEVMNTEAFF
-,TRBV5-1,12,-,TRBJ1-2,TGCGCCAGCAGCACTGACCAGTACGGCTACACCTTC,CASSTDQYGYTF
-,TRBV9,14,-,TRBJ1-6,TGTGCCAGCAGCGTAGCAGCAGGGGTCTCACCCCTCCACTTT,CASSVAAGVSPLHF
-,TRBV6-5,13,TRBD1,TRBJ1-1,TGTGCCAGCAGGGACAGGTTGAACACTGAAGCTTTCTTT,CASRDRLNTEAFF
-,TRBV4-2,18,TRBD2,TRBJ2-5,TGTGCCAGCAGCCAAGAAGGAGGCGTGGCTAGCGGTCAAGAGACCCAGTACTTC,CASSQEGGVASGQETQYF
-,TRBV7-2,12,TRBD2,TRBJ2-3,TGTGCCAGCAGCATTAGCGGGAAAACGCAGTATTTT,CASSISGKTQYF
once,TRBV29-1,15,-,TRBJ2-2,TGCAGCGTTGAAGCCCGTGGGACGGGGACCGGGGAGCTGTTTTTT,CSVEARGTGTGELFF
-,TRBV7-9,15,-,TRBJ2-3,TGTGCCAGCAGCTTAAGTTCGGGGACATGGGATACGCAGTATTTT,CASSLSSGTWDTQYF